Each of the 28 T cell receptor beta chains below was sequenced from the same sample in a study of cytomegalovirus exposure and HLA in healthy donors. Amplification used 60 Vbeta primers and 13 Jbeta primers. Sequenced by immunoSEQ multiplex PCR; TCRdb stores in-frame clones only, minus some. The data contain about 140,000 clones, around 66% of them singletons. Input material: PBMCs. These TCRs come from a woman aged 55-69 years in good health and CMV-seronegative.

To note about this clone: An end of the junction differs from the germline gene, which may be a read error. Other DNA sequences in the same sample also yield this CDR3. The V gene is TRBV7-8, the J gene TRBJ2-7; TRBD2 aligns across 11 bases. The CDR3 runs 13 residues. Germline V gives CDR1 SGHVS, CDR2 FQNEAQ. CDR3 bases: TGTGCCAGCAGTTTAGCGGGAGGGTACGAGCAGTACTTC. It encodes CASSLAGGYEQYF. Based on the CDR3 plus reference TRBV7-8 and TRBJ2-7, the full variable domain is GAGVSQSPRYKVAKRGQDVALRCDPISGHVSLFWYQQALGQGPEFLTYFQNEAQLDKSGLPSDRFFAERPEGSVSTLKIQRTQQEDSAVYLCASSLAGGYEQYFGPGTRLTVT.

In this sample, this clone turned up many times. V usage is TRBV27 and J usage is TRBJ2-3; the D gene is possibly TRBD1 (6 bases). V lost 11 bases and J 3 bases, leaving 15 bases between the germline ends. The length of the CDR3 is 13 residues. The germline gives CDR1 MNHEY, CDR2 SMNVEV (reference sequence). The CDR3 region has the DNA TGTGCCTGCATGGGGGCTTGGACAGATACGCAGTATTTT. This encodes CACMGAWTDTQYF.

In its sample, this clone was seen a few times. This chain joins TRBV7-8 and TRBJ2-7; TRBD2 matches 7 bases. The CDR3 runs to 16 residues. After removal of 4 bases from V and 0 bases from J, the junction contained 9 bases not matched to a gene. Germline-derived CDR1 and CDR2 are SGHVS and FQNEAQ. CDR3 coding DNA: TGTGCCAGCAGCTCCCTTACTAGCGCCAGCTCCTACGAGCAGTACTTC. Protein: CASSSLTSASSYEQYF.

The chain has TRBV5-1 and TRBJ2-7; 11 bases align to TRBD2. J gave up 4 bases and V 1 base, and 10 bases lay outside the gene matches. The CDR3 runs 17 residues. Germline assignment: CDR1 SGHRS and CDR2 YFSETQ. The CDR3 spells CASSLSFGTSGKYEQYF. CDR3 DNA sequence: TGCGCCAGCAGCTTGTCCTTTGGGACTAGCGGAAAGTACGAGCAGTACTTC.

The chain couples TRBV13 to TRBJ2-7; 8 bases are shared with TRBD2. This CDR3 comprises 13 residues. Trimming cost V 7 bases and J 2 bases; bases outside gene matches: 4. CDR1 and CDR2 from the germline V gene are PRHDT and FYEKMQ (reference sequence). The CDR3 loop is CASNSGGAYEQYF. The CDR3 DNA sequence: TGTGCCAGCAACAGCGGGGGCGCCTACGAGCAGTACTTC.

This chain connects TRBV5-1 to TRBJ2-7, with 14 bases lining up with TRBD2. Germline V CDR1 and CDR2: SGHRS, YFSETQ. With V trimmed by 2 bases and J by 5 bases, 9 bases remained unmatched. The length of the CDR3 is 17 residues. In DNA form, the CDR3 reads TGCGCCAGCAGCTTCTACGGGACTAGCGGGAGTTTCAACGAGCAGTACTTC. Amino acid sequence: CASSFYGTSGSFNEQYF.

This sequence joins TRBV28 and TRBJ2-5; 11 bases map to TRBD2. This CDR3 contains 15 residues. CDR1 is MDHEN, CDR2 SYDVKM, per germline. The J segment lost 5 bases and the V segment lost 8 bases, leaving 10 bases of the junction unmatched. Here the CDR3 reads CASALAGGLVETQYF. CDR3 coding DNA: TGTGCCAGCGCCTTAGCGGGAGGGTTGGTGGAGACCCAGTACTTC.

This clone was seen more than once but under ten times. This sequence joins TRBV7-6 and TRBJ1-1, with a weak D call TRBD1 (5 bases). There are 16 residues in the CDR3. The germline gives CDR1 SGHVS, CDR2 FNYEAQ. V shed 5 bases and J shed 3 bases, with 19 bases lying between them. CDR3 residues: CASSPGGSPLYTEAFF. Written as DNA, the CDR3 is TGTGCCAGCAGCCCCGGGGGGTCCCCGCTATACACTGAAGCTTTCTTT.

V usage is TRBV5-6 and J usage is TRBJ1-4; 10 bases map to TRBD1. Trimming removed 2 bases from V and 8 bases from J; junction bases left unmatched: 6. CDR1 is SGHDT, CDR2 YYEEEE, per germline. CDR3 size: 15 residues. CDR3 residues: CASSFPGQGVEKLFF. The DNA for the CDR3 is TGTGCCAGCAGCTTCCCCGGACAGGGGGTCGAAAAACTGTTTTTT.

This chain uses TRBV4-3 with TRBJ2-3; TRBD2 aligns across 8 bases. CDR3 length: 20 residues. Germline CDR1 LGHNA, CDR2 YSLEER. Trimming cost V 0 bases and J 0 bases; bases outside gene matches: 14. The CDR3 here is CASSQDGPTGGRTSTDTQYF. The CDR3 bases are TGCGCCAGCAGCCAAGATGGACCGACTGGCGGGAGGACTAGCACAGATACGCAGTATTTT.

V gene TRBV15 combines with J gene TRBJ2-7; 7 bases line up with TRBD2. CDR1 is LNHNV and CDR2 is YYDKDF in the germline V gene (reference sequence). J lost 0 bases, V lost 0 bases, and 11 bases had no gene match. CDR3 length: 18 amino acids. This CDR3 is CATSRDPPSGLSSYEQYF. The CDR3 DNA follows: TGTGCCACCAGCAGAGATCCTCCTAGCGGACTTAGCTCCTACGAGCAGTACTTC.

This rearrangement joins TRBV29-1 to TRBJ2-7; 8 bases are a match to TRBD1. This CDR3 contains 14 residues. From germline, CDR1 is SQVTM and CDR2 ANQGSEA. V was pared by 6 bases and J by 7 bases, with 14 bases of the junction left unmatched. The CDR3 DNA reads TGCAGCGTGAACTCGCGGACAGGGTCGAGGGAGCAGTACTTC. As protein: CSVNSRTGSREQYF.

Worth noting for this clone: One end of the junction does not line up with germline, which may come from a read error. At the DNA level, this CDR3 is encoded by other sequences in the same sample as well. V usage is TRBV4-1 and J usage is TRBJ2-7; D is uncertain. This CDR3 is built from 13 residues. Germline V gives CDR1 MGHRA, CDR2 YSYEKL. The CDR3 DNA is TGCGCCAGCAGCCACCTCCCCGCCTATGAGCAGTACTTC. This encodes CASSHLPAYEQYF.

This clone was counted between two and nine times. CDR3 DNA: TGTGCCAGCAGTTATTTGACGGGACAGGGCCTCTACGAGCAGTACTTC. The encoded protein is CASSYLTGQGLYEQYF. J is TRBJ2-7 and V is TRBV6-5; 9 bases are shared with TRBD1. The CDR3 is 16 residues long. The V segment lost 3 bases and the J segment 3 bases; nucleotides outside the gene matches: 9. The germline V gene encodes CDR1 MNHEY and CDR2 SVGAGI.

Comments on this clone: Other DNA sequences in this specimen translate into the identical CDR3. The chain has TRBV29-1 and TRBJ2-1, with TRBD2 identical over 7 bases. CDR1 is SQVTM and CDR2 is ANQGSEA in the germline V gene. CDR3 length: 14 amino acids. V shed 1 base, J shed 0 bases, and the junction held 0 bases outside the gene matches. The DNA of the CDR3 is TGCAGCGTTGAAGGCGGGAGCTCCTACAATGAGCAGTTCTTC. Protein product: CSVEGGSSYNEQFF.

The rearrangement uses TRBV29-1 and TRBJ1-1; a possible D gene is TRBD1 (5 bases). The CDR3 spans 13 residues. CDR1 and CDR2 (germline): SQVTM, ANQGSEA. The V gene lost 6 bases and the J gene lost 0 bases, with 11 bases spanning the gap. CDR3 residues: CSVAGRVNTEAFF. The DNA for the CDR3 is TGCAGCGTAGCGGGCAGGGTGAACACTGAAGCTTTCTTT.

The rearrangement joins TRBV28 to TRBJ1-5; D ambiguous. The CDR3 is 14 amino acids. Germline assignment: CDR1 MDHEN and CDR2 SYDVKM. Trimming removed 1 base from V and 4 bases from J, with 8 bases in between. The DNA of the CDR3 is TGTGCCAGCAGTTTATCAGCAGGTAATCAGCCCCAGCATTTT. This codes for CASSLSAGNQPQHF. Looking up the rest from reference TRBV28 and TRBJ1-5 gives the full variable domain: DVKVTQSSRYLVKRTGEKVFLECVQDMDHENMFWYRQDPGLGLRLIYFSYDVKMKEKGDIPEGYSVSREKKERFSLILESASTNQTSMYLCASSLSAGNQPQHFGDGTRLSIL.

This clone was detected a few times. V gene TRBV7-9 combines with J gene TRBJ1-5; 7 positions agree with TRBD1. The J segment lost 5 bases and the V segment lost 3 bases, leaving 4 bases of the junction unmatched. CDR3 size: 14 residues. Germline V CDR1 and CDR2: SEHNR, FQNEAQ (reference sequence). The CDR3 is CASSFRGTYQPQHF. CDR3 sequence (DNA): TGTGCCAGCAGCTTCAGGGGGACGTATCAGCCCCAGCATTTT.

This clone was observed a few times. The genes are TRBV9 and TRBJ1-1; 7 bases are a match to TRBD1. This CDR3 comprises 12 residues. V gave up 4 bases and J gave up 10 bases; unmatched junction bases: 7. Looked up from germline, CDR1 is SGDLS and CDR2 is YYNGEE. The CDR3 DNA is TGTGCCAGCAGCCCCGACAGGGTCGGAGCTTTCTTT. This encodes CASSPDRVGAFF.

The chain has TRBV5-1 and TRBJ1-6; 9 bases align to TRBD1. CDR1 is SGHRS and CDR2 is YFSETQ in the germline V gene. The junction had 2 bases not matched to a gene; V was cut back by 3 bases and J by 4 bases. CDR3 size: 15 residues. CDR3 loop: CASSSGTGYNSPLHF. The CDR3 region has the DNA TGCGCCAGCAGCTCAGGGACAGGGTATAATTCACCCCTCCACTTT.

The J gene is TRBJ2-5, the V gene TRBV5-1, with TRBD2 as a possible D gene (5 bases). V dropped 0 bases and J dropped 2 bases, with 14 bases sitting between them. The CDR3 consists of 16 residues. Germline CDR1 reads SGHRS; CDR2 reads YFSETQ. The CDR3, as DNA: TGCGCCAGCAGCTTGGTGCCGACTATGACACAAGAGACCCAGTACTTC. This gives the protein CASSLVPTMTQETQYF.

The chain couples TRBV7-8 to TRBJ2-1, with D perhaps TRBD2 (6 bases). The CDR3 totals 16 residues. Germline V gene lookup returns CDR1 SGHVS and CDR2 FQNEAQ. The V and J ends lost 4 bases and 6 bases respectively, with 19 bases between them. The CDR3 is CASSSKRRGSINEQFF. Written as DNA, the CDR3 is TGTGCCAGCAGCTCTAAACGGCGGGGATCCATCAATGAGCAGTTCTTC.

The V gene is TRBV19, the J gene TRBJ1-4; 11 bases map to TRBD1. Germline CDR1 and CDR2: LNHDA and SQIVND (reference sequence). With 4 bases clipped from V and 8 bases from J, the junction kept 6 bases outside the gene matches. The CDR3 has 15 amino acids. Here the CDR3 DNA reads TGTGCCAGTAGTAGGTCCGGGACAGGGGGGGAAAAACTGTTTTTT. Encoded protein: CASSRSGTGGEKLFF.

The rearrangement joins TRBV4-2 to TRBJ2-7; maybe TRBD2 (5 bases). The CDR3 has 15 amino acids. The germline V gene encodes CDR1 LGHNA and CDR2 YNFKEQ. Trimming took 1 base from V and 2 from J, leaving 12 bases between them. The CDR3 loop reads CASSQVALATYEQYF. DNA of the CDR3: TGTGCCAGCAGCCAAGTTGCCCTAGCCACCTACGAGCAGTACTTC.

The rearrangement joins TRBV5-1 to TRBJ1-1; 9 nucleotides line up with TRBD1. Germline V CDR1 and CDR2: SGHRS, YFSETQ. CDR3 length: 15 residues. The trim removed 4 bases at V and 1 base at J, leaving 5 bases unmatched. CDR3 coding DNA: TGCGCCAGCAGCCTCAAGGGACAGGGGAACACTGAAGCTTTCTTT. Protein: CASSLKGQGNTEAFF.

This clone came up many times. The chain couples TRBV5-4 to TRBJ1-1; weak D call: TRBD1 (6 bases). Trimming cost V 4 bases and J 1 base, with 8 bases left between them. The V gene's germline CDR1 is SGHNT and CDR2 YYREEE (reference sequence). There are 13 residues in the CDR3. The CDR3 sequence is CASSPGQNTEAFF. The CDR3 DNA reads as TGTGCCAGCAGCCCGGGACAGAACACTGAAGCTTTCTTT.

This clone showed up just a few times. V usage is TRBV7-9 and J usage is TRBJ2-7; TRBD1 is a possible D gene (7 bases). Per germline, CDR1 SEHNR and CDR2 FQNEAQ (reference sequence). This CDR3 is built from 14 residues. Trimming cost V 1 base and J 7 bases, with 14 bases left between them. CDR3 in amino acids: CASSLGQGGPEQYF. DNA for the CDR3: TGTGCCAGCAGCTTAGGCCAGGGGGGTCCGGAGCAGTACTTC.

The CDR3 DNA is TGTGCCAGCAGTGACGGCAGGGGGGACACTGAAGCTTTCTTT. Amino acids: CASSDGRGDTEAFF. The rearrangement links TRBV6-4 to TRBJ1-1; 7 bases are a match to TRBD1. Trimming cost V 2 bases and J 3 bases; bases outside gene matches: 3. CDR1 is MRHNA and CDR2 is SNTAGT in the germline V gene. CDR3 length: 14 amino acids.